Each of the 9 T cell receptor beta chains below was sequenced from the same sample in a study of OX40 agonist ivuxolimab in advanced cancers. Only in-frame clones appear in the TCRdb table, and some are missing; sequencing was by immunoSEQ multiplex PCR. The sample has over 80,000 clones, roughly nine tenths seen once. This specimen was CD4+ or CD8+ T cells sorted from blood, taken in a trial of the OX40 agonist ivuxolimab. The source of these receptors is an adult with an advanced solid tumor such as melanoma, head and neck, liver or kidney cancer.

V and J are TRBV5-1 and TRBJ2-2; possible D gene TRBD1, 5 bases. V was trimmed by 7 bases and J by 2 bases, leaving 15 bases between them. The length of the CDR3 is 15 residues. Germline lookup yields CDR1 SGHRS and CDR2 YFSETQ. The CDR3 sequence: CASPWQGPNTGELFF. As DNA, the CDR3 is TGCGCCAGCCCATGGCAGGGTCCTAACACCGGGGAGCTGTTTTTT.

The V and J genes are TRBV6-1 and TRBJ2-5, with D perhaps given as TRBD1 or TRBD2 (6 bases each). Germline V lookup: CDR1 MNHNS, CDR2 SASEGT. V shed 0 bases and J shed 0 bases, with 11 bases lying between them. The CDR3 is made up of 16 amino acids. CDR3 amino acids: CASSEALGGNQETQYF. The CDR3 DNA reads as TGTGCCAGCAGTGAAGCGTTAGGGGGGAACCAAGAGACCCAGTACTTC.

This sequence joins TRBV9 and TRBJ2-3, with D uncertain. Germline V CDR1 and CDR2: SGDLS, YYNGEE. Trimming removed 0 bases at V and 9 bases at J, with 14 bases between. The CDR3 has 14 amino acids. CDR3 sequence: CASSVAGDRPTQYF. In DNA, the CDR3 is TGTGCCAGCAGCGTAGCCGGCGATCGCCCAACGCAGTATTTT. The full variable domain, in which reference TRBV9 and TRBJ2-3 provide the parts outside the CDR3, is DSGVTQTPKHLITATGQRVTLRCSPRSGDLSVYWYQQSLDQGLQFLIQYYNGEERAKGNILERFSAQQFPDLHSELNLSSLELGDSALYFCASSVAGDRPTQYFGPGTRLTVL.

V is TRBV11-3 and J is TRBJ2-1; 7 positions match TRBD1. Trimming took 3 bases from V and 4 from J; bases not matched to a gene: 3. This CDR3 region has 14 residues. Germline CDR1 reads SGHNT; CDR2 reads YENEEA. The CDR3 nucleotides read TGTGCCAGCAGCTTCTCGGACAGGTACAATGAGCAGTTCTTC. It translates to CASSFSDRYNEQFF.

The CDR3: CASSKSGQIEGYTF. The CDR3, as DNA: TGTGCCAGCAGCAAAAGCGGGCAGATAGAAGGCTACACCTTC. The V call is TRBV21-1, the J call TRBJ1-2. TRBV21-1 is reported as a pseudogene. CDR3 length equals 14 residues.

This chain joins TRBV19 and TRBJ1-1; 7 nucleotides match TRBD1. J lost 1 base, V lost 6 bases, and 5 bases had no gene match. Germline V gene data show CDR1 as LNHDA and CDR2 as SQIVND (reference sequence). This CDR3 spans 14 amino acids. CDR3 DNA: TGTGCCAGTAGCAGGGGGACAGCGAACACTGAAGCTTTCTTT. It translates to CASSRGTANTEAFF.

The rearrangement joins TRBV19 to TRBJ1-2, with D uncertain. Germline assignment: CDR1 LNHDA and CDR2 SQIVND (reference sequence). There are 14 residues in the CDR3. V lost 4 bases and J lost 4, with 13 bases in between. CDR3 sequence: CASSRTTGIYGYTF. Written as DNA, the CDR3 is TGTGCCAGTAGTAGAACGACGGGGATCTATGGCTACACCTTC.

The chain is built from TRBV28 and TRBJ2-7; 8 bases match TRBD1. The CDR3 length is 13 residues. Germline V gene data show CDR1 as MDHEN and CDR2 as SYDVKM. Trimming removed 7 bases from V and 2 bases from J; junction bases left unmatched: 4. The CDR3 sequence is CASNPDRAYEQYF. CDR3 coding DNA: TGTGCCAGCAACCCGGACAGGGCCTACGAGCAGTACTTC.

The genes are TRBV27 and TRBJ2-2; perhaps TRBD1 as D (6 bases). Germline CDR1 reads MNHEY; CDR2 reads SMNVEV (reference sequence). CDR3 size: 15 residues. Trimming cost V 1 base and J 5 bases, with 11 bases left between them. CDR3 DNA: TGTGCCAGCAGTTTATGGGCAGGGGTAACCGGGGAGCTGTTTTTT. It translates to CASSLWAGVTGELFF.